This paragraph reports one T cell receptor (beta chain). Its antigen is unknown. The entry originates in a study of PD-1 blockade in classical Hodgkin lymphoma. Study outcomes and limitations: Patients newly diagnosed and complete responders had comparable baseline diversity. Reasons behind the repertoire differences stay unclear, perhaps disease activity or earlier therapy.

Libraries were prepared by immunoSEQ multiplex PCR; TCRdb keeps only in-frame clonotypes and omits some of them. The sample comprises about 100,000 clones, 89% of which are singletons, and less than 20% rests with the top ten. Brentuximab vedotin exposure varied among the patients, all of whom had relapsed after autologous stem cell transplantation. Under best response, outcomes were complete response, partial response or progressive disease. The clonotype comes from a human donor with classical Hodgkin lymphoma. Sequences were derived from peripheral blood mononuclear cells (PBMCs), sampled before the second cycle of nivolumab.

The CDR3: CASSLADYQETQYF. Here the CDR3 DNA reads TGTGCCAGCAGCTTGGCAGATTACCAAGAGACCCAGTACTTC. The chain links TRBV5-4 to TRBJ2-5; D remains unclear. V was shortened by 0 bases and J by 0 bases, with 6 bases between the two germline ends. The CDR3 has 14 amino acids. CDR1 is SGHNT and CDR2 is YYREEE in the germline V gene (reference sequence).